This T cell receptor beta chain was captured by sequencing in a study of PD-L1 blockade in urothelial cancer. Overall study: Blood was evaluated 3 weeks (second dose) and 6 weeks after therapy began.

Each patient presented with locally advanced or metastatic urothelial carcinoma. Sampling of each patient yielded between 1 and 8 specimens, collected pretreatment and on-treatment. This clone came up once. The V gene lost 5 bases and the J gene lost 4 bases, with 16 bases spanning the gap. Germline CDR1 reads SGHRS; CDR2 reads YFSETQ. The CDR3 covers 15 residues. The authors spiked synthetic TCR analog templates into each PCR. Clones were sequenced by immunoSEQ multiplex PCR, and TCRdb holds only the in-frame ones, with some missing. The sample includes 50,000 or so clones, over 75% of them seen just once.

Here the sequenced sample was PBMCs, taken around atezolizumab (anti-PD-L1) treatment. The sequence derives from a man between 65 and 85 years old with urothelial cancer. The rearrangement joins TRBV5-1 to TRBJ2-1; tentative D call: TRBD2 (7 bases). CDR3 coding DNA: TGCGCCAGCAGTTCGACTAGCAGGGGATACAATGAGCAGTTCTTC. It translates to CASSSTSRGYNEQFF.